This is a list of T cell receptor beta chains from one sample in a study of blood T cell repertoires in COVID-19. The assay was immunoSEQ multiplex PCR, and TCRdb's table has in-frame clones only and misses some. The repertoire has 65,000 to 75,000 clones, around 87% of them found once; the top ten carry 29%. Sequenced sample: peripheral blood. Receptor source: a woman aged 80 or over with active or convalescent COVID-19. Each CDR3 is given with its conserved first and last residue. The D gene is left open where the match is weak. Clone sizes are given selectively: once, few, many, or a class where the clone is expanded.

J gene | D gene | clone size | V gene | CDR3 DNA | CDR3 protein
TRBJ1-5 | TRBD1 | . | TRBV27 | TGTGCCAGCAGTTTATTGACAGGGAAGGGTCAGCCCCAGCATTTT | CASSLLTGKGQPQHF
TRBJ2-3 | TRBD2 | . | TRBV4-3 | TGCGCCAGCAGCCAAGAATCGCTAACGGGCAGTAGCGGGGGGTTTGCAGATACGCAGTATTTT | CASSQESLTGSSGGFADTQYF
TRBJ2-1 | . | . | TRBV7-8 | TGTGCCAGCAGCTTTAGCGTATCGAAGCAGTTCTTC | CASSFSVSKQFF
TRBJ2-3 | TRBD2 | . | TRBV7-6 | TGTGCCAGCAGCTTAGCGTTGCGGGGGGGGCGAGATACGCAGTATTTT | CASSLALRGGRDTQYF
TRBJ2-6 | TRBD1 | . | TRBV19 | TGTGCCAGTAGGAGGGGACAGGGGGGGTCTGGGGCCAACGTCCTGACTTTC | CASRRGQGGSGANVLTF
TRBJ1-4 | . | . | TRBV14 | TGTGCCAGCAGCCAGGGGGCAATCGAAAAACTGTTTTTT | CASSQGAIEKLFF
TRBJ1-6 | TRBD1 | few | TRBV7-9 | TGTGCCAGCAGCCCCAGGGGGGCCAGTAATTCACCCCTCCACTTT | CASSPRGASNSPLHF
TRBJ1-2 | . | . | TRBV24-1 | TGTGCCACCAGTGACACCCAGGGAACGTTGAATGGCTACACCTTC | CATSDTQGTLNGYTF
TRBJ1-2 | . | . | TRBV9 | TGTGCCAGCAGCGACACACGGGGTACAGATGGCTACACCTTC | CASSDTRGTDGYTF
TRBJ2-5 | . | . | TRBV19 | TGTGCCAGTTCTGCGTTGTTGTACCAAGAGACCCAGTACTTC | CASSALLYQETQYF
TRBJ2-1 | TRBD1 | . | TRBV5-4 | TGTGCCAGCAGATCCGGACAGGGCTACAATGAGCAGTTCTTC | CASRSGQGYNEQFF